The present entry profiles one T cell receptor beta chain with its context. This entry is derived from a study of blood T cell repertoires in COVID-19. Study overall: COVID-19 samples from acute and convalescent phases originated in the United States, Italy and Spain. The cDNA or gDNA used as material had been derived from T cells, B-cell-depleted T cells, or PBMCs.

Authors' processing steps: Reference gene primers were amplified, and this amplification served to estimate nucleated cell counts. Generated by immunoSEQ multiplex PCR, the TCRdb table keeps only in-frame clones and is missing some. V and J calls and clone size are as listed in that table; D and trimming were resolved from the DNA. The table includes roughly 65,000 clones, 90% detected once. Per germline, CDR1 KGHDR and CDR2 SFDVKD. Trimming shortened V by 7 bases and J by 0 bases, and 20 bases separated the two germline ends. The length of the CDR3 is 17 residues. The sample consisted of peripheral blood. The V and J genes are TRBV24-1 and TRBJ1-1, with TRBD1 as a possible D gene (5 bases). This TCR was recovered from a man aged 55 to 70 with acute or convalescent COVID-19. DNA for the CDR3: TGTGCCACCAGGGGCCGGGACGGAGGGAATATGAACACTGAAGCTTTCTTT. Protein sequence: CATRGRDGGNMNTEAFF.